The present TCR beta chain was sequenced within a study of T cells after posttransplantation cyclophosphamide. V was clipped by 3 bases and J by 4 bases; unmatched bases: 10. The germline V gene encodes CDR1 SGHAT and CDR2 FQDESV (reference sequence). This CDR3 contains 16 residues. Sequenced by immunoSEQ multiplex PCR; TCRdb stores in-frame clones only, minus some. The sample has roughly 21,000 clones, nearly 99% seen once. This TCR was sampled from a middle-aged man in good health, CMV-negative, and a related stem cell transplant donor. Sequenced sample: naive CD8+ T cells sorted from PBMCs. This chain uses TRBV11-1 with TRBJ2-7; 9 bases align to TRBD1. In nucleotides, the CDR3 is TGTGCCAGCAGCTTGTCCACAGGGGGCGTGGGGTACGAGCAGTACTTC. It encodes CASSLSTGGVGYEQYF. Full variable domain (outside the CDR3, taken from reference TRBV11-1 and TRBJ2-7): EAEVAQSPRYKITEKSQAVAFWCDPISGHATLYWYRQILGQGPELLVQFQDESVVDDSQLPKDRFSAERLKGVDSTLKIQPAELGDSAMYLCASSLSTGGVGYEQYFGPGTRLTVT.